This TCR beta chain appears in the sequencing data of a study of T cell responses to AZD1222 COVID-19 vaccine. Study background: Some second doses came at about 4 weeks and others at about 12 weeks; these were pooled. Study-wide results and limits: Repertoires were sampled only after the peak T cell response. Mostly white British, mostly female donors; authors suggested clonal diversity may be underestimated.

A word on this clone: Its antigen is not identified.

The CDR3 is 15 amino acids. Germline values: CDR1 SGHTA, CDR2 FQGTGA. Losses at the gene ends were 5 bases for V and 2 bases for J; bases not matched to a gene: 5. The table came from immunoSEQ multiplex PCR; TCRdb's copy has only in-frame clones and leaves some out. Found here are 95,000 to 150,000 clones, 90% of them singletons; the top ten hold approximately 7.6%. Material: peripheral blood, obtained on day 0 of AZD1222 vaccination. The clonotype comes from an adult in good health. This chain connects TRBV7-3 to TRBJ2-1, with 8 positions matching TRBD1. The CDR3 is CASSPQTGAYNEQFF. In DNA form, the CDR3 reads TGTGCCAGCAGCCCCCAGACAGGGGCCTACAATGAGCAGTTCTTC.